This entry features one T cell receptor (beta chain) sequence. Its specificity is not known. The record originates from a study of cytomegalovirus exposure and HLA in healthy donors. Study-wide points: Across donors, most TCRs were seen rarely, yet some public ones were widespread. Previous analysis showed most TCR beta V segments were productive about 90% or about 30% of the time.

The ends were cut back, 1 base at V and 6 bases at J, with 10 bases in the middle. CDR3 length: 14 residues. Germline loops: CDR1 MGHDK, CDR2 SYGVNS. As for the donors, each was a healthy bone marrow donor. 60 Vbeta and 13 Jbeta primers were used in PCR. Libraries were prepared by immunoSEQ multiplex PCR; TCRdb keeps only in-frame clonotypes and omits some of them. This repertoire includes some 82,000 clones. The sequencing input was PBMCs. This TCR derives from a woman aged 25 to 39 in good health and CMV-seronegative. The chain couples TRBV25-1 to TRBJ1-5, with D perhaps TRBD1 (5 bases). The CDR3 loop reads CASSESGERQPQHF. The CDR3 DNA is TGTGCCAGCAGTGAATCGGGGGAACGTCAGCCCCAGCATTTT.